Following are 32 T cell receptor beta chains from one sample sequenced in a study of blood T cell repertoires in COVID-19. Sequencing used immunoSEQ multiplex PCR; TCRdb keeps in-frame clones, though not all of them. The sample consists of 200,000 to 300,000 clones, approximately 89% of them appearing once. The sequencing input was peripheral blood. These receptors were collected from a man between 35 and 55 years old who had recovered from COVID-19.

Concerning this clone itself: Other nucleotide sequences from this sample produce the same CDR3. The chain uses TRBV20-1 and TRBJ1-1; D is ambiguous. Germline V gene lookup returns CDR1 DFQATT and CDR2 SNEGSKA (reference sequence). There are 11 residues in the CDR3. Trimming stripped 1 base from V and 4 bases from J, with 4 bases between. DNA of the CDR3: TGCAGTGCTAGAGGGAGCACTGAAGCTTTCTTT. This sequence encodes CSARGSTEAFF.

The CDR3 here is CATSRVGTLSSYNEQFF. CDR3 nucleotide sequence: TGTGCCACCAGCAGAGTGGGGACACTCAGCTCCTACAATGAGCAGTTCTTC. V is TRBV15 and J is TRBJ2-1; D possibly corresponds to TRBD1 (6 bases). Looked up from germline, CDR1 is LNHNV and CDR2 is YYDKDF (reference sequence). V shed 1 base and J shed 0 bases, with 13 bases lying between them. The CDR3 sequence is 17 residues long.

The chain is built from TRBV6-1 and TRBJ2-3; TRBD1 is a possible D gene (5 bases). V dropped 4 bases and J dropped 6 bases, with 23 bases sitting between them. CDR3 length equals 17 residues. Germline V lookup: CDR1 MNHNS, CDR2 SASEGT. In DNA form, the CDR3 reads TGTGCCAGCAGTGTAGGGGATGGCCGTCGTTACGGTGATACGCAGTATTTT. It yields the protein CASSVGDGRRYGDTQYF.

This clone was detected once. The chain joins TRBV5-3 to TRBJ1-2, with TRBD1 as a possible D gene (5 bases). TRBV5-3 is annotated as an ORF whose role is uncertain. The CDR3 loop spans 13 amino acids. Trimming removed 2 bases from V and 2 bases from J, with 7 bases in between. In DNA, the CDR3 is TGTGCCAGAAGCTTCCGGGGGAACTATGGCTACACCTTC. The encoded protein is CARSFRGNYGYTF.

This clone was seen just once. This rearrangement joins TRBV5-1 to TRBJ1-1; 8 bases are shared with TRBD1. Germline V lookup: CDR1 SGHRS, CDR2 YFSETQ. The CDR3 covers 15 residues. The V segment lost 7 bases and the J segment 1 base; nucleotides outside the gene matches: 9. The CDR3 DNA follows: TGCGCCAGCTGCCAGGGGGCGCGGGGGAACACTGAAGCTTTCTTT. Its translation is CASCQGARGNTEAFF.

The chain couples TRBV27 to TRBJ2-1, with 7 bases that match TRBD1. Germline trimming cut 5 bases from V and 8 bases from J; bases unmatched to any gene: 9. The germline V gene encodes CDR1 MNHEY and CDR2 SMNVEV (reference sequence). This CDR3 spans 14 amino acids. The CDR3 coding sequence is TGTGCCAGCAGTACTTCTACGACAGGGTATGAGCAGTTCTTC. Protein product: CASSTSTTGYEQFF.

The genes are TRBV29-1 and TRBJ2-5, with D maybe TRBD2 (7 bases). Trimming cost V 8 bases and J 5 bases, with 18 bases left between them. Per the germline V gene, CDR1 is SQVTM and CDR2 is ANQGSEA. The CDR3 loop spans 13 amino acids. CDR3 sequence: CSSTLRGGETQYF. DNA for the CDR3: TGCAGCTCAACCCTCAGGGGAGGGGAGACCCAGTACTTC. Together with reference TRBV29-1 and TRBJ2-5, the CDR3 gives the full variable domain: SAVISQKPSRDICQRGTSLTIQCQVDSQVTMMFWYRQQPGQSLTLIATANQGSEATYESGFVIDKFPISRPNLTFSTLTVSNMSPEDSSIYLCSSTLRGGETQYFGPGTRLLVL.

V gene TRBV7-2 combines with J gene TRBJ2-7, with D perhaps TRBD1 (5 bases). V lost 1 base and J lost 0, with 13 bases in between. The CDR3 length is 16 residues. Germline V CDR1 and CDR2: SGHTA, FQGNSA. CDR3 in amino acids: CASSLVGATNSYEQYF. The CDR3 region has the DNA TGTGCCAGCAGCTTAGTTGGGGCGACGAACTCCTACGAGCAGTACTTC.

This sequence joins TRBV6-5 and TRBJ1-2; D is uncertain. V lost 7 bases and J lost 6, with 12 bases in between. The CDR3 totals 12 residues. CDR1 is MNHEY, CDR2 SVGAGI, per germline. The CDR3 nucleotides are TGTGCCAGCATGAGAACTGTTCATGGCTACACCTTC. It encodes CASMRTVHGYTF.

This chain links TRBV9 with TRBJ1-2; D uncertain. This CDR3 is 11 amino acids long. V was shortened by 3 bases and J by 6 bases, with 6 bases between the two germline ends. Germline CDR1 reads SGDLS; CDR2 reads YYNGEE. Written as DNA, the CDR3 is TGTGCCAGCAGCGGGCGGGATGGCTACACCTTC. It encodes CASSGRDGYTF.

The J gene is TRBJ1-1, the V gene TRBV9; no reliable D call. CDR1 is SGDLS, CDR2 YYNGEE, per germline. The CDR3 has 14 amino acids. Deletions cut 4 bases from V and 2 bases from J, with 12 bases between. CDR3 amino acids: CASSPDAGNTEAFF. CDR3 sequence (DNA): TGTGCCAGCAGCCCCGACGCGGGTAACACTGAAGCTTTCTTT.

This chain joins TRBV29-1 and TRBJ2-1, with D perhaps TRBD2 (6 bases). V lost 6 bases and J lost 9, with 24 bases in between. This CDR3 spans 15 amino acids. Per the germline V gene, CDR1 is SQVTM and CDR2 is ANQGSEA. CDR3 DNA sequence: TGCAGCGTCCAAACCCTCTGGGGGGTTGACGGTGAGCAGTTCTTC. Residues: CSVQTLWGVDGEQFF.

Points on this clone: At one end the junction does not follow the germline gene, possibly because of a read error. The V call is TRBV7-2, the J call TRBJ2-4, with TRBD2 matching over 14 bases. This CDR3 comprises 15 residues. Germline V gene data show CDR1 as SGHTA and CDR2 as FQGNSA. CDR3 residues: CASSFSGLAGERHSF. The CDR3, as DNA: TGTGCCAGCAGCTTCTCGGGACTAGCGGGGGAAAGACACTCCTTC.

This chain connects TRBV6-2 or TRBV6-3 to TRBJ2-5; TRBD2 matches 8 bases. V gave up 2 bases and J gave up 2 bases; unmatched junction bases: 4. The germline gives CDR1 MNHEY, CDR2 SVGEGT. The CDR3 is made up of 15 amino acids. CDR3 loop: CASSYLLAGQETQYF. Written as DNA, the CDR3 is TGTGCCAGCAGTTACCTGTTAGCGGGACAAGAGACCCAGTACTTC.

A remark on this clone: The junction departs from germline at one end; a sequencing error may be responsible. V and J are TRBV9 and TRBJ2-3; TRBD2 agrees at 11 bases. Germline V lookup: CDR1 SGDLS, CDR2 YYNGEE. The CDR3 length is 15 residues. The DNA of the CDR3 is TGTGCCAGCACCGTACTAGCGGGGGGCACAGATACGCAGTATTTT. Residues: CASTVLAGGTDTQYF.

The V call is TRBV9, the J call TRBJ2-3, with 9 nucleotides matching TRBD1. V shed 4 bases, J shed 4 bases, and the junction held 10 bases outside the gene matches. The germline CDR1 and CDR2 sequences are SGDLS and YYNGEE. The CDR3 is 16 amino acids. CDR3 sequence: CASSPSGTGSSDTQYF. The CDR3 DNA reads as TGTGCCAGCAGCCCATCAGGGACAGGGAGCTCAGATACGCAGTATTTT.

In this sample, this clone turned up once. This chain uses TRBV7-8 with TRBJ2-1; no clear D gene. The germline V gene has CDR1 SGHVS and CDR2 FQNEAQ. The V gene lost 3 bases and the J gene lost 0 bases, with 12 bases spanning the gap. The CDR3 extends over 16 amino acids. The CDR3 DNA reads as TGTGCCAGCAGCTTCGGAGTCCCGAGCTCCTACAATGAGCAGTTCTTC. Protein product: CASSFGVPSSYNEQFF.

The CDR3 loop is CASSLGLAGGGAETQYF. The CDR3 bases are TGTGCCAGCAGCTTAGGACTAGCGGGGGGTGGGGCAGAGACCCAGTACTTC. J is TRBJ2-5 and V is TRBV7-2, with 13 bases fitting TRBD2. V lost 1 base and J lost 4; bases outside the gene matches: 6. This CDR3 has 17 residues. CDR1 SGHTA and CDR2 FQGNSA come from the germline V gene.

The chain recombines TRBV7-7 with TRBJ1-3; a weak D match, TRBD1 (6 bases). CDR3 size: 18 residues. Looked up from germline, CDR1 is SSHAT and CDR2 is FNYEAQ (reference sequence). Between the trimmed V and J ends, which lost 4 bases and 0 bases, there was a span of 19 bases. CDR3 in DNA: TGTGCCAGCAGCTCCCCCGGGGACACTACAAGCTCTGGAAACACCATATATTTT. It codes for CASSSPGDTTSSGNTIYF.

The J gene is TRBJ2-6, the V gene TRBV19; D possibly corresponds to TRBD1 (6 bases). Germline CDR1 is LNHDA and CDR2 is SQIVND (reference sequence). V lost 0 bases, J lost 4 bases, and 19 bases lay in between. The CDR3 sequence is 19 residues long. CDR3 residues: CASSIDRGTRSTGANVLTF. Written as DNA, the CDR3 is TGTGCCAGTAGTATAGATAGGGGGACAAGGTCGACAGGGGCCAACGTCCTGACTTTC. The entire variable domain, with the rest obtained from reference TRBV19 and TRBJ2-6, is as follows: DGGITQSPKYLFRKEGQNVTLSCEQNLNHDAMYWYRQDPGQGLRLIYYSQIVNDFQKGDIAEGYSVSREKKESFPLTVTSAQKNPTAFYLCASSIDRGTRSTGANVLTFGAGSRLTVL.

The V gene is TRBV6-5, the J gene TRBJ1-2; TRBD1 matches at 8 bases. The CDR3 length is 14 residues. V trimming: 4 bases; J trimming: 8 bases; junction bases outside the gene matches: 9. Germline V CDR1 and CDR2: MNHEY, SVGAGI. In DNA, the CDR3 is TGTGCCAGCAGTTCGCAGGGGGCGGAATACGGCTACACCTTC. It translates to CASSSQGAEYGYTF.

This clone was detected once. This chain joins TRBV21-1 and TRBJ2-7; the table's D call, TRBD1, has no DNA check behind it. TRBV21-1 is flagged as a pseudogene. The CDR3 runs 14 residues. The chain's CDR3 is CASSKVRQGYEQYF. The CDR3 DNA is TGTGCCAGCAGCAAAGTAAGGCAGGGATACGAGCAGTACTTC.

The CDR3 loop reads CASSSGRLGNEQFF. In DNA, the CDR3 is TGTGCCAGTAGTAGCGGGAGATTAGGGAATGAGCAGTTCTTC. The V and J genes are TRBV19 and TRBJ2-1; the match to TRBD2 covers 7 bases. The J segment lost 7 bases and the V segment lost 4 bases, leaving 7 bases of the junction unmatched. The CDR3 is made up of 14 amino acids. Germline V gives CDR1 LNHDA, CDR2 SQIVND (reference sequence).

The chain has TRBV6-6 and TRBJ1-2, with a possible D match to TRBD1 (6 bases). CDR1 MNHNY and CDR2 SVGAGI come from the germline V gene (reference sequence). V gave up 2 bases and J gave up 1 base, with 11 bases separating them. This CDR3 comprises 15 residues. This CDR3 reads CASSYGGGLNYGYTF. The CDR3 DNA is TGTGCCAGCAGTTACGGGGGCGGACTTAACTATGGCTACACCTTC.

The chain is built from TRBV2 and TRBJ1-6, with 7 nucleotides matching TRBD1. The V segment lost 5 bases and the J segment 5 bases; nucleotides outside the gene matches: 3. The germline gives CDR1 SNHLY, CDR2 FYNNEI. The CDR3 sequence is 14 residues long. The CDR3 spells CASSWDSHNSPLHF. The CDR3 nucleotides read TGTGCCAGCAGTTGGGACAGCCATAATTCACCCCTCCACTTT.

The chain combines TRBV25-1 with TRBJ1-1, with D possibly matching TRBD1 (5 bases). The CDR3 has 12 amino acids. V was shortened by 3 bases and J by 7 bases, with 9 bases between the two germline ends. The germline CDR1 and CDR2 sequences are MGHDK and SYGVNS. The DNA for the CDR3 is TGTGCCAGCAGTGAGGGGGGGGTTGAAGCTTTCTTT. The encoded protein is CASSEGGVEAFF. Using reference TRBV25-1 and TRBJ1-1 for the parts outside the CDR3, the full variable domain is EADIYQTPRYLVIGTGKKITLECSQTMGHDKMYWYQQDPGMELHLIHYSYGVNSTEKGDLSSESTVSRIRTEHFPLTLESARPSHTSQYLCASSEGGVEAFFGQGTRLTVV.

The chain joins TRBV3-1 (or the pseudogene TRBV3-2) to TRBJ2-1, with 7 bases matching TRBD2. Trimming cost V 1 base and J 11 bases; bases outside gene matches: 14. Germline values: CDR1 LGHDT, CDR2 YNNKEL (reference sequence). There are 16 residues in the CDR3. CDR3 coding DNA: TGTGCCAGCAGCCAAGGTGCGGGCGGGAGTTTGGGGAAGCAGTTCTTC. Residues: CASSQGAGGSLGKQFF.

Many counts were recorded for this clone. The rearrangement joins TRBV6-4 to TRBJ2-1; 10 bases align to TRBD2. This CDR3 spans 15 amino acids. The ends lost 6 bases at V and 5 bases at J; junction bases unmatched: 7. Germline-derived CDR1 and CDR2 are MRHNA and SNTAGT. The chain's CDR3 is CASSSERGGNNEQFF. CDR3 nucleotide sequence: TGTGCCAGCAGCTCGGAGCGGGGGGGGAACAATGAGCAGTTCTTC.

This chain joins TRBV27 and TRBJ2-7; 7 positions agree with TRBD1. Looked up from germline, CDR1 is MNHEY and CDR2 is SMNVEV (reference sequence). CDR3 length: 15 residues. The V gene end was trimmed by 2 bases and the J gene end by 0 bases; junction bases not matched to a gene: 4. The CDR3 DNA follows: TGTGCCAGCAGTTTAATGGGGACAGACTCCTACGAGCAGTACTTC. Amino acid sequence: CASSLMGTDSYEQYF.

The chain is built from TRBV11-2 and TRBJ2-2, with 8 bases aligning to TRBD1. With 5 bases clipped from V and 6 bases from J, the junction kept 11 bases outside the gene matches. This CDR3 region has 16 residues. Germline V gene lookup returns CDR1 SGHAT and CDR2 FQNNGV. The CDR3 loop reads CASSRTRGQRSGELFF. CDR3 bases: TGTGCCAGCAGCCGTACCAGGGGGCAGAGGTCCGGGGAGCTGTTTTTT. The variable domain in full, with the rest retrieved from reference TRBV11-2 and TRBJ2-2, is EAGVAQSPRYKIIEKRQSVAFWCNPISGHATLYWYQQILGQGPKLLIQFQNNGVVDDSQLPKDRFSAERLKGVDSTLKIQPAKLEDSAVYLCASSRTRGQRSGELFFGEGSRLTVL.

This clone appeared once. V and J are TRBV2 and TRBJ1-6; 8 nucleotides agree with TRBD1. With 6 bases clipped from V and 10 bases from J, the junction kept 23 bases outside the gene matches. This CDR3 comprises 19 residues. Germline assignment: CDR1 SNHLY and CDR2 FYNNEI. The DNA for the CDR3 is TGTGCCAGCAGGGGACAGGTAAAACGACTATCGCATTCACAATCACCCCTCCACTTT. Its protein product is CASRGQVKRLSHSQSPLHF.

V and J are TRBV14 and TRBJ2-1, with 8 bases matching TRBD1. The CDR3 has 15 residues. Germline V gene lookup returns CDR1 SGHDN and CDR2 FVKESK. Trimming cost V 3 bases and J 5 bases; bases outside gene matches: 6. CDR3: CASSHRGLNHNEQFF. CDR3 sequence (DNA): TGTGCCAGCAGCCACAGGGGGCTAAATCACAATGAGCAGTTCTTC.